The entry below describes one T cell receptor beta chain. Its antigen is currently unknown. This entry comes from a study of shared clonotypes between healthy human individuals. The study's findings and limits: Clonotypes not shared had lower generation probabilities than those common to all four donors.

The CDR3 totals 14 residues. V trimming: 5 bases; J trimming: 6 bases; junction bases outside the gene matches: 8. Germline V gene data show CDR1 as MNHEY and CDR2 as SMNVEV (reference sequence). Using immunoSEQ multiplex PCR, the repertoire was profiled, and TCRdb retains in-frame clones only, with some absent. The repertoire holds 1.5 million to 1.9 million clones, 95% to 99% seen once, with roughly 0.4% in the top ten. The sample was naive CD4+ T cells sorted from blood. Subset indicated: CD45RA+ positively selected. This clonotype originated in a man aged 30 to 45 in good health. The V gene is TRBV27, the J gene TRBJ2-7, with 9 nucleotides matching TRBD2. As DNA, the CDR3 is TGTGCCAGCAGTATACCGGGACTAGCTTCCGAGCAGTACTTC. It codes for CASSIPGLASEQYF.